The next 24 T cell receptor beta chains were all read from a single sample in a study of T cells after yellow fever vaccination. TCRdb reprocessed the 5' RACE reads with MiXCR, giving one entry per CDR3 protein. Of some 240,000 distinct CDR3 sequences in the sample, roughly 5.6% are singletons; the top ten hold under 3.5%. Sample: CD4+ T cells sorted from PBMCs, taken on the day of the yellow fever booster vaccination. These receptor sequences come from a man between 18 and 35 years old who received the YFV17D yellow fever vaccine.

V is TRBV7-9 and J is TRBJ1-6; no firm D call. CDR1 is SEHNR and CDR2 is FQNEAQ in the germline V gene (reference sequence). The CDR3 covers 15 residues. Trimming left V 2 bases short and J 5 bases short, with 10 bases between. CDR3 nucleotide sequence: TGTGCCAGCAGCTTACCACTCCTCGATAATTCACCCCTCCACTTT. Translated: CASSLPLLDNSPLHF.

This clonotype showed up many times. The chain joins TRBV6-6 to TRBJ2-5; D tentatively fits TRBD1 or TRBD2 (6 bases each). CDR3 size: 15 residues. Germline V gene lookup returns CDR1 MNHNY and CDR2 SVGAGI (reference sequence). Trimming pared 6 bases from V and 3 bases from J, leaving 17 bases between. The CDR3 DNA reads TGTGCCAGCAGACCCCAAGGGGGGCCGGAAGAGACCCAGTACTTC. Protein: CASRPQGGPEETQYF.

The V call is TRBV7-2, the J call TRBJ2-5, with D perhaps matching TRBD2 (5 bases). Trimming removed 5 bases from V and 3 bases from J, with 13 bases in between. The germline gives CDR1 SGHTA, CDR2 FQGNSA. The CDR3 length is 14 residues. CDR3 amino acids: CASSPGLEEETQYF. DNA for the CDR3: TGTGCCAGCAGCCCCGGACTGGAAGAAGAGACCCAGTACTTC.

This chain connects TRBV6-5 to TRBJ1-3; maybe TRBD1 (6 bases). This CDR3 contains 14 residues. Germline V gene lookup returns CDR1 MNHEY and CDR2 SVGAGI. V lost 3 bases, J lost 4 bases, and 10 bases lay in between. The CDR3 is CASSYSTGGNTIYF. The CDR3 region has the DNA TGTGCCAGCAGTTATAGCACAGGGGGAAACACCATATATTTT.

This clonotype has just a few counts. The chain combines TRBV20-1 with TRBJ2-2, with TRBD2 identical over 10 bases. J lost 2 bases, V lost 5 bases, and 5 bases had no gene match. The CDR3 has 15 amino acids. CDR1 and CDR2 from the germline V gene are DFQATT and SNEGSKA (reference sequence). CDR3 sequence: CSALSSGGNTGELFF. DNA for the CDR3: TGCAGTGCTTTGTCTAGCGGGGGTAACACCGGGGAGCTGTTTTTT.

V gene TRBV20-1 combines with J gene TRBJ2-7, with 11 bases matching TRBD2. The V gene's germline CDR1 is DFQATT and CDR2 SNEGSKA (reference sequence). V dropped 3 bases and J dropped 6; count of bases not matched to a gene: 7. This CDR3 has 14 amino acids. CDR3 bases: TGCAGTGCTAGGGTGCTAGCGGGGGGTGGCGAGCAGTACTTC. Amino acid sequence: CSARVLAGGGEQYF.

The J gene is TRBJ2-5, the V gene TRBV5-1, with TRBD2 identical over 7 bases. The germline V gene encodes CDR1 SGHRS and CDR2 YFSETQ. Unmatched junction bases numbered 7, after V lost 0 bases and J lost 5 bases. The length of the CDR3 is 15 residues. CDR3 in amino acids: CASSLVVGGMETQYF. As DNA, the CDR3 is TGCGCCAGCAGCTTGGTGGTCGGGGGGATGGAGACCCAGTACTTC.

This clonotype was detected many times. The chain links TRBV6-5 to TRBJ1-2; tentatively, D is TRBD1 (5 bases). The V and J ends lost 0 bases and 2 bases respectively, with 16 bases between them. This CDR3 is 17 amino acids long. Looked up from germline, CDR1 is MNHEY and CDR2 is SVGAGI. CDR3 region: CASSYSGAEGANYGYTF. The CDR3 coding sequence is TGTGCCAGCAGTTACTCAGGGGCTGAAGGGGCCAACTATGGCTACACCTTC.

This clonotype showed up many times. V is TRBV7-3 and J is TRBJ2-3; the match to TRBD2 covers 8 bases. This CDR3 spans 14 amino acids. From germline, CDR1 is SGHTA and CDR2 FQGTGA. V lost 3 bases and J lost 5; bases outside the gene matches: 4. CDR3 sequence (DNA): TGTGCCAGCAGCTTCGGGGGGGCCGTAGATACGCAGTATTTT. Protein product: CASSFGGAVDTQYF.

In its sample, this clonotype was seen a few times. The chain combines TRBV7-2 with TRBJ2-1, with a weak D call TRBD2 (7 bases). Germline CDR1 and CDR2: SGHTA and FQGNSA. Trimming cost V 5 bases and J 6 bases, with 17 bases left between them. The CDR3 runs to 15 residues. CDR3 protein: CASSPRGLSINEQFF. The CDR3 DNA is TGTGCCAGCAGCCCCAGGGGACTAAGTATCAATGAGCAGTTCTTC.

This clonotype was found once. The V and J genes are TRBV5-6 and TRBJ2-7; D unclear. Germline V CDR1 and CDR2: SGHDT, YYEEEE. The CDR3 is 14 residues long. Trimming pared 0 bases from V and 0 bases from J, leaving 7 bases between. The CDR3 sequence is CASSLGYSSYEQYV. CDR3 nucleotides: TGTGCCAGCAGCTTGGGGTATAGCTCCTACGAGCAGTACGTC.

The sample holds many counts of this clonotype. V gene TRBV9 combines with J gene TRBJ1-4; no definite D call. The CDR3 has 15 residues. CDR1 is SGDLS and CDR2 is YYNGEE in the germline V gene. The V end lost 0 bases, the J end lost 0 bases, and 6 bases lay between the germline ends. The CDR3 here is CASSVAPSTNEKLFF. CDR3 nucleotide sequence: TGTGCCAGCAGCGTAGCTCCGTCAACTAATGAAAAACTGTTTTTT.

There are a few counts of this clonotype. The J gene is TRBJ2-1, the V gene TRBV7-2; D is ambiguous. This CDR3 comprises 13 residues. From germline, CDR1 is SGHTA and CDR2 FQGNSA. V was trimmed by 2 bases and J by 10 bases, leaving 12 bases between them. CDR3 bases: TGTGCCAGCAGCTTAAGACGGCTAGACGAGCAGTTCTTC. The encoded protein is CASSLRRLDEQFF.

This clonotype was found many times. The rearrangement links TRBV6-6 to TRBJ2-7, with a possible D match to TRBD1 (6 bases). CDR1 and CDR2 (germline): MNHNY, SVGAGI (reference sequence). This CDR3 region has 13 residues. V gave up 6 bases and J gave up 1 base, with 10 bases separating them. The CDR3 spells CASSRDMSYEQYF. CDR3 nucleotides: TGTGCCAGCAGCCGGGACATGTCCTACGAGCAGTACTTC.

This clonotype was detected only a few times. V gene TRBV6-6 combines with J gene TRBJ1-5; D perhaps matches TRBD1 (6 bases). CDR3 size: 16 residues. Between the trimmed V and J ends, which lost 0 bases and 4 bases, there was a span of 13 bases. Germline CDR1 is MNHNY and CDR2 is SVGAGI (reference sequence). The CDR3 reads CASSYSHRARNQPQHF. As DNA, the CDR3 is TGTGCCAGCAGTTACTCGCACAGGGCAAGAAATCAGCCCCAGCATTTT.

This clonotype appeared many times. V gene TRBV12-3 or TRBV12-4 combines with J gene TRBJ2-3; TRBD1 might be the D (6 bases). Between the trimmed V and J ends, which lost 5 bases and 1 base, there was a span of 16 bases. The CDR3 extends over 16 amino acids. DNA for the CDR3: TGTGCCAGCAGTCCTCTCAGGGGAAGGGGCACAGATACGCAGTATTTT. This translates into CASSPLRGRGTDTQYF.

The CDR3 nucleotides read TGTGCCAGCAGCTTAGGCCAGACGGATAATTCACCCCTCCACTTT. This encodes CASSLGQTDNSPLHF. This chain joins TRBV7-6 and TRBJ1-6; D uncertain. V was clipped by 1 base and J by 5 bases, with 9 bases between them. Germline V gene lookup returns CDR1 SGHVS and CDR2 FNYEAQ. The CDR3 runs 15 residues.

V and J are TRBV18 and TRBJ1-5, with 8 bases fitting TRBD1. The CDR3 extends over 15 amino acids. Unmatched junction bases numbered 7, after V lost 4 bases and J lost 5 bases. Germline values: CDR1 KGHSH, CDR2 LQKENI. CDR3 nucleotides: TGTGCCAGCTCACTTACCGGGACAGGTCATCAGCCCCAGCATTTT. It yields the protein CASSLTGTGHQPQHF.

This clonotype was picked up a small number of times. The chain couples TRBV7-9 to TRBJ2-2, with TRBD1 identical over 7 bases. Looked up from germline, CDR1 is SEHNR and CDR2 is FQNEAQ (reference sequence). The CDR3 is 14 amino acids. V was pared by 4 bases and J by 5 bases, with 4 bases of the junction left unmatched. CDR3 DNA sequence: TGTGCCAGCAGCTCGGGACAGCAAACCGGGGAGCTGTTTTTT. Translated, it gives CASSSGQQTGELFF.

At least ten counts were recorded for this clonotype. The rearrangement joins TRBV9 to TRBJ2-1, with a possible D match to TRBD1 (6 bases). This CDR3 spans 15 amino acids. V was cut by 4 bases and J by 4 bases, with 15 bases left in between. Germline V lookup: CDR1 SGDLS, CDR2 YYNGEE. The CDR3 spells CASSPEGTGYNEQFF. CDR3 nucleotide sequence: TGTGCCAGCAGCCCCGAGGGTACAGGGTACAATGAGCAGTTCTTC. The full variable domain, completed using reference TRBV9 and TRBJ2-1, is DSGVTQTPKHLITATGQRVTLRCSPRSGDLSVYWYQQSLDQGLQFLIQYYNGEERAKGNILERFSAQQFPDLHSELNLSSLELGDSALYFCASSPEGTGYNEQFFGPGTRLTVL.

This clonotype has just a few counts. The chain uses TRBV11-2 and TRBJ2-3; the match to TRBD2 covers 10 bases. The CDR3 sequence is 16 residues long. CDR1 is SGHAT and CDR2 is FQNNGV in the germline V gene. J was trimmed by 2 bases and V by 7 bases; bases with no gene match: 9. CDR3 loop: CASTSSGGSYTDTQYF. As DNA, the CDR3 is TGTGCCAGCACCTCTAGCGGGGGATCATACACAGATACGCAGTATTTT.

The chain links TRBV18 to TRBJ2-7, with a possible D match to TRBD2 (6 bases). This CDR3 region has 14 residues. Germline V lookup: CDR1 KGHSH, CDR2 LQKENI. V dropped 4 bases and J dropped 3 bases, with 13 bases sitting between them. In DNA form, the CDR3 reads TGTGCCAGCTCACGGAGGGGCGCGGTCTACGAGCAGTACGTC. Encoded protein: CASSRRGAVYEQYV.

This rearrangement joins TRBV5-6 to TRBJ2-5; 10 nucleotides line up with TRBD1. With 4 bases clipped from V and 1 base from J, the junction kept 1 base outside the gene matches. Per the germline V gene, CDR1 is SGHDT and CDR2 is YYEEEE. The CDR3 has 14 residues. The CDR3 protein is CASSDRGPQETQYF. CDR3 nucleotide sequence: TGTGCCAGCAGCGACAGGGGGCCCCAAGAGACCCAGTACTTC.

This clonotype was detected many times. This chain joins TRBV29-1 and TRBJ2-1, with 10 bases matching TRBD1. CDR1 and CDR2 (germline): SQVTM, ANQGSEA. This CDR3 comprises 15 residues. J lost 5 bases, V lost 4 bases, and 8 bases had no gene match. The CDR3 nucleotides are TGCAGCGTTGGGTGGGGACAGGGGAGGGACAATGAGCAGTTCTTC. Amino acids: CSVGWGQGRDNEQFF.